These 15 T cell receptor beta chains originate from one sample sequenced in a study of T cell responses to AZD1222 COVID-19 vaccine. This table comes from immunoSEQ multiplex PCR, and its TCRdb copy is limited to in-frame clones, with some not included. The table includes approximately 150,000 clones, around 91% detected once. Material: peripheral blood, obtained on day 0 of AZD1222 vaccination. The receptors shown here come from an adult in good health.

The chain employs TRBV7-9 and TRBJ1-3; unclear D gene. Deletions cut 3 bases from V and 1 base from J, with 22 bases between. The CDR3 is 19 amino acids. Germline V gene data show CDR1 as SEHNR and CDR2 as FQNEAQ (reference sequence). This chain's CDR3 is CASSLPGRGSKTSGNTIYF. CDR3 in DNA: TGTGCCAGCAGCTTGCCCGGGAGAGGGTCTAAAACTTCTGGAAACACCATATATTTT.

The gene calls are TRBV28 and TRBJ2-3; D remains ambiguous. V gave up 3 bases and J gave up 2 bases, with 3 bases separating them. The CDR3 consists of 12 residues. Germline V gene lookup returns CDR1 MDHEN and CDR2 SYDVKM. CDR3 nucleotides: TGTGCCAGCAGTTTCCACACAGATACGCAGTATTTT. This sequence encodes CASSFHTDTQYF.

The J gene is TRBJ2-5, the V gene TRBV19, with 15 nucleotides matching TRBD2. The CDR3 contains 16 residues. CDR1 is LNHDA, CDR2 SQIVND, per germline (reference sequence). The trim removed 5 bases at V and 2 bases at J, leaving 3 bases unmatched. The CDR3 sequence: CASSVGTSGGQETQYF. The CDR3 bases are TGTGCCAGTAGTGTCGGGACTAGCGGGGGGCAAGAGACCCAGTACTTC.

This clone was observed a single time. V gene TRBV4-1 combines with J gene TRBJ1-3, with D possibly TRBD1 on 6 matching bases. The CDR3 runs 18 residues. With 1 base removed from V and 0 bases from J, the gap between germline ends came to 16 bases. Per germline, CDR1 MGHRA and CDR2 YSYEKL. The chain's CDR3 is CASSQVKQGPHSGNTIYF. CDR3 nucleotide sequence: TGCGCCAGCAGCCAAGTGAAACAGGGACCTCACTCTGGAAACACCATATATTTT.

A few counts support this clone. V gene TRBV27 combines with J gene TRBJ2-7; D is uncertain. V was cut by 4 bases and J by 2 bases, with 12 bases left in between. Germline assignment: CDR1 MNHEY and CDR2 SMNVEV (reference sequence). The CDR3 sequence is 14 residues long. This CDR3 reads CASSSNLGTYEQYF. In nucleotides, the CDR3 is TGTGCCAGCAGTTCCAATCTAGGAACCTACGAGCAGTACTTC.

This clone was seen just once. The chain has TRBV6-2 or TRBV6-3 and TRBJ2-1, with 11 bases aligning to TRBD2. Germline assignment: CDR1 MNHEY and CDR2 SVGEGT. The CDR3 sequence is 17 residues long. V lost 5 bases to trimming and J lost 7 bases; unmatched junction nucleotides: 13. CDR3 region: CASSIPGLAGVENEQFF. For the CDR3, the DNA is TGTGCCAGCAGTATTCCAGGACTAGCGGGTGTTGAAAATGAGCAGTTCTTC.

The chain recombines TRBV5-1 with TRBJ1-1; D unresolved. Trimming cost V 0 bases and J 3 bases, with 12 bases left between them. CDR3 length: 15 amino acids. The germline V gene encodes CDR1 SGHRS and CDR2 YFSETQ. CDR3 coding DNA: TGCGCCAGCAGCTTGGACCGTCCAGAACACACTGAAGCTTTCTTT. It yields the protein CASSLDRPEHTEAFF.

This clone was seen just once. The rearrangement uses TRBV7-8 and TRBJ1-5, with unresolved D. Deletions cut 5 bases from V and 4 bases from J, with 12 bases between. Germline V gene lookup returns CDR1 SGHVS and CDR2 FQNEAQ. CDR3 length: 14 residues. This CDR3 reads CASSPPSRNQPQHF. In nucleotides, the CDR3 is TGTGCCAGCAGCCCGCCCTCGAGGAATCAGCCCCAGCATTTT.

The chain joins TRBV19 to TRBJ2-1, with a tentative D call TRBD2 (7 bases). Germline V CDR1 and CDR2: LNHDA, SQIVND (reference sequence). V was cut by 0 bases and J by 0 bases, with 9 bases left in between. The CDR3 has 16 residues. CDR3 amino acids: CASSIEGGPSYNEQFF. The CDR3 DNA reads TGTGCCAGTAGTATAGAGGGGGGGCCCTCCTACAATGAGCAGTTCTTC.

The chain uses TRBV4-1 and TRBJ2-7; the D gene is possibly TRBD2 (5 bases). The ends were cut back, 4 bases at V and 7 bases at J, with 17 bases in the middle. The CDR3 has 14 amino acids. The germline CDR1 and CDR2 sequences are MGHRA and YSYEKL. The CDR3 DNA follows: TGCGCCAGCAGCCTCGGGGTCAGTCGGTATGAGCAGTACTTC. Protein: CASSLGVSRYEQYF.

The chain uses TRBV2 and TRBJ1-1, with D maybe TRBD1 (5 bases). The germline CDR1 and CDR2 sequences are SNHLY and FYNNEI. The length of the CDR3 is 13 residues. The germline V and J ends were trimmed by 10 bases and 4 bases, with 16 bases remaining between them. CDR3 coding DNA: TGTGCCAAACCAGGGCAGGTGCGCACTGAAGCTTTCTTT. It specifies CAKPGQVRTEAFF.

This chain links TRBV6-6 with TRBJ2-3; TRBD1 might be the D (5 bases). CDR3 length: 14 residues. The ends were cut back, 9 bases at V and 2 bases at J, with 15 bases in the middle. The germline CDR1 and CDR2 sequences are MNHNY and SVGAGI (reference sequence). This CDR3 reads CASISGRVTDTQYF. The CDR3 DNA reads as TGTGCCAGTATCTCGGGCAGGGTCACAGATACGCAGTATTTT.

This clone occurred once. V is TRBV19 and J is TRBJ2-7, with 8 bases identical to TRBD1. The J segment lost 6 bases and the V segment lost 6 bases, leaving 16 bases of the junction unmatched. This CDR3 is built from 16 residues. Germline values: CDR1 LNHDA, CDR2 SQIVND (reference sequence). The CDR3 DNA sequence: TGTGCCAGTAGAGATTCCAGCGGACAGGGATTCCTCGAGCAGTACTTC. It specifies CASRDSSGQGFLEQYF.

This clone was recorded a few times. The V and J genes are TRBV11-2 and TRBJ1-1, with D uncertain. Per germline, CDR1 SGHAT and CDR2 FQNNGV. With 3 bases removed from V and 5 bases from J, the gap between germline ends came to 16 bases. The CDR3 length is 15 residues. The CDR3 reads CASSFTRVSGTEAFF. The CDR3 nucleotides are TGTGCCAGCAGCTTTACGAGGGTTTCGGGGACTGAAGCTTTCTTT.

The chain combines TRBV6-5 with TRBJ1-1; D remains unclear. The CDR3 sequence is 13 residues long. V was cut by 9 bases and J by 2 bases, with 13 bases left in between. Germline CDR1 and CDR2: MNHEY and SVGAGI. The CDR3 loop reads CASLRWDNTEAFF. Written as DNA, the CDR3 is TGTGCCAGTTTGAGATGGGATAACACTGAAGCTTTCTTT.